This T cell receptor beta chain was found in a study of cytomegalovirus exposure and HLA in healthy donors. Study-level points and caveats: Compared with the roughly 700-donor mean, an Asian-associated ancestry cluster reportedly had fewer N-insertions, according to a later analysis.

Deletions cut 4 bases from V and 3 bases from J, with 7 bases between. The length of the CDR3 is 13 residues. CDR1 SGHDN and CDR2 FVKESK come from the germline V gene. PCR involved 60 Vbeta and 13 Jbeta primers. Sequencing was performed with immunoSEQ multiplex PCR; in TCRdb, only in-frame clones are kept and a portion is missing. The listing contains over 100,000 clones. Turning to this clone: Its specificity is not known.

V gene TRBV14 combines with J gene TRBJ1-3; D unresolved. The sequence came from a man aged 18 to 30 in good health and CMV-seronegative. Sequenced: PBMCs. CDR3 DNA sequence: TGTGCCAGCAGCCCGGCAGGTGGAAACACCATATATTTT. Amino acid sequence: CASSPAGGNTIYF. Full variable domain (rest looked up from reference TRBV14 and TRBJ1-3): EAGVTQFPSHSVIEKGQTVTLRCDPISGHDNLYWYRRVMGKEIKFLLHFVKESKQDESGMPNNRFLAERTGGTYSTLKVQPAELEDSGVYFCASSPAGGNTIYFGEGSWLTVV.